This T cell receptor beta chain was sequenced for a study of T-cell reconstitution after alpha-beta-depleted transplantation in children. J gave up 7 bases and V 5 bases, and 11 bases lay outside the gene matches. Germline V gives CDR1 SGHVS, CDR2 FQNEAQ. This CDR3 has 16 amino acids. As it was prepared, the TCRbeta library received unique molecular identifiers. Using its own MiXCR run on the PCR reads, TCRdb lists one record per CDR3 protein. The data hold around 200,000 distinct CDR3 sequences, with around a sixth observed a single time. With respect to this clonotype: The target antigen is unknown.

Points from the study as a whole: When one year had passed after transplant, most T-cell counts and diversity came from newly produced T cells. About two months after transplant, alpha-beta T cells reportedly came from several hundred expanded graft clones. Some patients showed high day-60 TCRbeta diversity, which derived from surviving recipient T cells and thymic progenitors.

The receptor comes from a male patient aged 2 to 10 who had a stem cell transplant for acute lymphoblastic leukemia, so the T cells may come from the graft donor. This sample comprised PBMCs, mostly from graft donor cells, obtained 360 days after TCRalphabeta/CD19-depleted stem cell transplant. J is TRBJ1-5 and V is TRBV7-8; 10 nucleotides agree with TRBD1. Here the CDR3 reads CASSRGRDRGFQPQHF. CDR3 DNA: TGTGCCAGCAGCCGAGGCCGGGACAGGGGATTCCAGCCCCAGCATTTT.